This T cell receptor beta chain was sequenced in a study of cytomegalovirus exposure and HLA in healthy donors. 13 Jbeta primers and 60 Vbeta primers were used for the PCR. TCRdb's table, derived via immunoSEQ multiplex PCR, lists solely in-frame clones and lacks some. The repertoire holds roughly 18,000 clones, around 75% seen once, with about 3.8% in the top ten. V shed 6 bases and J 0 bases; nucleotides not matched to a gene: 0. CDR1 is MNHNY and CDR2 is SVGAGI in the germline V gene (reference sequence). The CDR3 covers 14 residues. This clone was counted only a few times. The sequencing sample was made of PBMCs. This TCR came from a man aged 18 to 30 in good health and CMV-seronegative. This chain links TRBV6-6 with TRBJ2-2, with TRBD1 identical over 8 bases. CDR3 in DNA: TGTGCCAGCAGGGGACAGGCGAACACCGGGGAGCTGTTTTTT. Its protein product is CASRGQANTGELFF.